A selection of T cell receptor beta chains follows, all from one sample in a study of OX40 agonist ivuxolimab in advanced cancers. The repertoire was sequenced with immunoSEQ multiplex PCR; TCRdb's copy has only in-frame clones and lacks some. The profile shows about 80,000 clones, about 92% of them singletons. The source material was CD4+ or CD8+ T cells sorted from blood, sampled in a trial of the OX40 agonist ivuxolimab. Source of these receptors: an adult with an advanced solid tumor such as melanoma, head and neck, liver or kidney cancer. Both conserved end residues are part of each CDR3. Fields, in order: CDR3 protein, CDR3 DNA, D gene, clone size, J gene, V gene. A D gene is named only where the DNA matches it firmly. Only some rows state a clone size, as once, few, many or a class for expanded clones.

CATSRSGTRESEQYF,TGTGCCACCAGCAGGTCCGGGACTAGGGAGAGCGAGCAGTACTTC,TRBD2,-,TRBJ2-7,TRBV15
CAWSVGKGNEQFF,TGTGCCTGGAGTGTAGGAAAGGGAAATGAGCAGTTCTTC,-,-,TRBJ2-1,TRBV30
CASSLGGGGNQPQHF,TGTGCCAGCAGTTTGGGGGGAGGGGGCAATCAGCCCCAGCATTTT,-,-,TRBJ1-5,TRBV28
CASGKGGVYEQYF,TGTGCCAGCGGGAAGGGCGGAGTCTACGAGCAGTACTTC,-,-,TRBJ2-7,TRBV27
CSASLRETQYF,TGCAGCGCCTCTCTCAGGGAGACCCAGTACTTC,-,-,TRBJ2-5,TRBV29-1
CAWGGAANTGELFF,TGTGCCTGGGGTGGGGCTGCGAACACCGGGGAGCTGTTTTTT,-,-,TRBJ2-2,TRBV30
CASSQTGATEAFF,TGTGCCAGCAGCCAGACAGGGGCCACTGAAGCTTTCTTT,TRBD1,-,TRBJ1-1,TRBV28
CATNQGHLGYEQYF,TGCGCCACGAACCAGGGCCACTTAGGCTACGAGCAGTACTTC,-,-,TRBJ2-7,TRBV23-1
CASSIGGQGGGGYTF,TGTGCCAGTAGTATTGGCGGACAGGGCGGTGGTGGCTACACCTTC,TRBD1,-,TRBJ1-2,TRBV19
CASTRLAEGGELFF,TGTGCCAGCACCCGACTAGCGGAAGGAGGGGAGCTGTTTTTT,TRBD2,-,TRBJ2-2,TRBV18
CASRGQGRETQYF,TGTGCCAGCAGGGGACAGGGTCGAGAGACCCAGTACTTC,TRBD1,few,TRBJ2-5,TRBV27
CASSLQTATTYEQYF,TGTGCCAGCAGCTTGCAGACAGCCACTACCTACGAGCAGTACTTC,-,-,TRBJ2-7,TRBV5-5
CASSQGRDTEAFF,TGTGCCAGCAGCCAAGGGAGGGACACTGAAGCTTTCTTT,-,once,TRBJ1-1,TRBV6-5
CASSRTGSSYNEQFF,TGCGCCAGCAGTAGAACGGGGAGCTCCTACAATGAGCAGTTCTTC,-,-,TRBJ2-1,TRBV5-1
CASSYPSMNTEAFF,TGTGCCAGCAGTTACCCCAGTATGAACACTGAAGCTTTCTTT,-,-,TRBJ1-1,TRBV6-6
CASTECRAGEKLFF,TGTGCCAGCACCGAATGCAGGGCAGGGGAAAAACTGTTTTTT,-,-,TRBJ1-4,TRBV6-4
CASSREGIDEKLFF,TGTGCCAGCTCACGGGAGGGAATCGATGAAAAACTGTTTTTT,-,-,TRBJ1-4,TRBV18
CASTRRGHATGGNTIYF,TGTGCCAGCACACGGAGGGGACACGCTACTGGGGGAAACACCATATATTTT,-,-,TRBJ1-3,TRBV5-6
CASSLDTGVSYNEQFF,TGCGCCAGCAGCTTAGACACAGGGGTCTCCTACAATGAGCAGTTCTTC,TRBD1,-,TRBJ2-1,TRBV5-1
CASSLNGPEAFF,TGCGCCAGCAGCTTGAATGGGCCCGAAGCTTTCTTT,-,-,TRBJ1-1,TRBV5-1
CASSQEGLGGNSPLHF,TGCGCCAGCAGCCAAGAGGGCCTGGGGGGAAATTCACCCCTCCACTTT,-,-,TRBJ1-6,TRBV4-1
CASCGAEGGTDTQYF,TGTGCCAGCTGCGGGGCGGAGGGGGGCACAGATACGCAGTATTTT,-,-,TRBJ2-3,TRBV9
CASSLIGLTGSYEQYF,TGTGCCAGCAGCTTAATCGGACTTACCGGGAGCTACGAGCAGTACTTC,-,-,TRBJ2-7,TRBV7-8
CASSYEGNSNQPQHF,TGTGCCAGCAGTTACGAGGGGAATAGCAATCAGCCCCAGCATTTT,-,-,TRBJ1-5,TRBV6-6
CASSVRLAGGRKTQYF,TGCGCCAGCAGTGTCCGACTAGCGGGGGGGAGAAAGACCCAGTACTTC,TRBD2,once,TRBJ2-5,TRBV10-2
CASSQGLQGANGYTF,TGTGCCAGCAGCCAGGGACTCCAGGGGGCTAATGGCTACACCTTC,TRBD1,-,TRBJ1-2,TRBV4-2
CASWSGQAGETQYF,TGTGCCAGCTGGAGTGGACAGGCTGGAGAGACCCAGTACTTC,TRBD1,-,TRBJ2-5,TRBV6-5
CASSLRLAGTSTDTQYF,TGTGCCAGCAGCTTACGACTAGCGGGTACGAGCACAGATACGCAGTATTTT,TRBD2,-,TRBJ2-3,TRBV7-9
CAISEGYSNQPQHF,TGTGCCATCAGTGAAGGATATAGCAATCAGCCCCAGCATTTT,-,-,TRBJ1-5,TRBV10-3
CASSHGTGEPQHF,TGCGCCAGCAGCCATGGGACGGGGGAGCCCCAGCATTTT,-,-,TRBJ1-5,TRBV5-1
CASSSRLAGGTDTQYF,TGTGCCAGCAGCTCCCGACTAGCGGGGGGCACAGATACGCAGTATTTT,TRBD2,-,TRBJ2-3,TRBV9
CASSVVSGVDNEQFF,TGTGCCAGCAGCGTAGTAAGCGGGGTGGACAATGAGCAGTTCTTC,TRBD2,-,TRBJ2-1,TRBV9
CASSLREDTQYF,TGTGCCAGCAGCTTGCGGGAAGATACGCAGTATTTT,-,-,TRBJ2-3,TRBV7-2
CASSSKREVGEQYF,TGTGCCAGCAGCTCGAAGCGGGAGGTAGGAGAGCAGTACTTC,TRBD2,-,TRBJ2-7,TRBV5-6
CASSPRRLSTDTQYF,TGTGCCAGCTCACCACGTAGGCTCAGCACAGATACGCAGTATTTT,-,-,TRBJ2-3,TRBV18
CASSPTRDGSYEQYF,TGTGCCAGCAGCCCTACGAGGGACGGCTCCTACGAGCAGTACTTC,-,-,TRBJ2-7,TRBV7-9
CASSLGRLRSGNTIYF,TGTGCCAGCAGCTTAGGCAGGCTCCGCTCTGGAAACACCATATATTTT,-,-,TRBJ1-3,TRBV7-2
CATSGGVGQPQHF,TGTGCCACCAGCGGAGGGGTAGGTCAGCCCCAGCATTTT,-,once,TRBJ1-5,TRBV15
CASSPGRGAQETQYF,TGTGCCAGCTCACCAGGCAGGGGCGCACAAGAGACCCAGTACTTC,-,-,TRBJ2-5,TRBV18
CASSLDLSNREETQYF,TGTGCCAGCAGCTTGGACCTTTCCAATAGGGAAGAGACCCAGTACTTC,-,-,TRBJ2-5,TRBV5-4
CASSPPTSGSYEQYF,TGTGCCAGCAGTCCCCCGACTAGCGGGAGCTACGAGCAGTACTTC,TRBD2,once,TRBJ2-7,TRBV6-6
CASSRVNLAGGETQYF,TGTGCCAGCAGCCGGGTCAACCTAGCGGGGGGCGAGACCCAGTACTTC,TRBD2,-,TRBJ2-5,TRBV7-2
CASGRTGDDGYTF,TGTGCCAGCGGGAGGACAGGGGACGATGGCTACACCTTC,TRBD1,few,TRBJ1-2,TRBV2
CASSIEALAVTYEQYF,TGTGCCAGTAGTATAGAAGCCCTAGCGGTTACCTACGAGCAGTACTTC,TRBD2,-,TRBJ2-7,TRBV19
CASSLSGRSSYNEQFF,TGCGCCAGCAGCTTGTCGGGACGGAGCTCCTACAATGAGCAGTTCTTC,-,-,TRBJ2-1,TRBV5-1
CASSLVEGQGVETQYF,TGTGCCAGCAGCTTAGTGGAGGGACAGGGGGTCGAGACCCAGTACTTC,TRBD1,-,TRBJ2-5,TRBV7-2
CAIGGDKVYGYTF,TGTGCCATCGGGGGGGACAAGGTCTATGGCTACACCTTC,-,few,TRBJ1-2,TRBV10-3
CATSRERGSYEQYF,TGTGCCACCAGCAGAGAGCGGGGGTCCTACGAGCAGTACTTC,TRBD2,once,TRBJ2-7,TRBV15
CASSLERGIGELFF,TGTGCCAGCAGCTTAGAGCGGGGGATCGGGGAGCTGTTTTTT,TRBD2,-,TRBJ2-2,TRBV5-4
CSASDTTEAFF,TGCAGTGCTAGTGACACCACTGAAGCTTTCTTT,-,-,TRBJ1-1,TRBV20-1
CASSPYLARGSYNEQFF,TGTGCCAGCTCACCCTACCTAGCGCGGGGCTCCTACAATGAGCAGTTCTTC,-,-,TRBJ2-1,TRBV18
CASSEVGGLARGGYTF,TGTGCCAGCAGTGAAGTCGGGGGGCTAGCGAGGGGCGGCTACACCTTC,-,few,TRBJ1-2,TRBV6-1
CASSQVSVEGNEKLFF,TGCGCCAGCAGCCAAGTTTCCGTGGAAGGTAATGAAAAACTGTTTTTT,-,-,TRBJ1-4,TRBV4-1
CASSRGGLAGVVEHRGAVF,TGTGCCAGCAGCCGAGGGGGCCTAGCGGGAGTGGTTGAACACCGGGGAGCTGTTTTT,TRBD2,-,TRBJ2-2,TRBV5-4
CASSQDTRQGNIQYF,TGCGCCAGCAGCCAAGACACGAGGCAAGGGAACATTCAGTACTTC,-,-,TRBJ2-4,TRBV4-1
CASSPSNQPQHF,TGTGCCAGCTCACCTTCCAATCAGCCCCAGCATTTT,-,-,TRBJ1-5,TRBV18
CASSPRGGSTDTQYF,TGCGCCAGCAGCCCCCGGGGAGGGAGCACAGATACGCAGTATTTT,TRBD2,-,TRBJ2-3,TRBV5-1